This entry concerns a single TCR beta chain. No antigen is known for it. The junction departs from germline at one end; a sequencing error may be responsible. This entry comes from a study of cytomegalovirus exposure and HLA in healthy donors. Broader study findings: A later analysis showed HLA-associated TCR beta chains outstripping equally common others in clonal expansion. Usually a TCR sequence was rare, but some public TCRs were found in many donors.

Primers included in the PCR were 60 Vbeta and 13 Jbeta primers. Sequencing was performed with immunoSEQ multiplex PCR; in TCRdb, only in-frame clones are kept and a portion is missing. The table lists approximately 190,000 clones, 81% of them singletons. The V gene's germline CDR1 is MDHEN and CDR2 SYDVKM. The CDR3 totals 16 residues. The specimen was PBMCs. The sequence was obtained from a man in his forties in good health and CMV-seropositive. The rearrangement joins TRBV28 to TRBJ2-1; 9 bases agree with TRBD2. CDR3 DNA: TGTGCCAGCCGTTTATTACCTAGCGGGAACTACAATGAGCAGTTCTTC. The encoded protein is CASRLLPSGNYNEQFF.